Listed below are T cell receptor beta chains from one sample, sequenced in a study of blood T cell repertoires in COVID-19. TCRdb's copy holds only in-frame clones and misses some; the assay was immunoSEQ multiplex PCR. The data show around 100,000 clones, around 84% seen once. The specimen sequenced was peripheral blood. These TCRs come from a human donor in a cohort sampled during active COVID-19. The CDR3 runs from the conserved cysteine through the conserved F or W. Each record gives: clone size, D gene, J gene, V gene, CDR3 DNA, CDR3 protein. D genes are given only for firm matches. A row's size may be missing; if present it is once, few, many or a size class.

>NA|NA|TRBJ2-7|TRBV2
TGTGCCAGCAGTGAACAGGCAGGGAAGACCTACGAGCAGTACTTC
CASSEQAGKTYEQYF
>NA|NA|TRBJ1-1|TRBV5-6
TGTGCCAGCAGCCAGATCTTGGGGCCTGAAGCTTTCTTT
CASSQILGPEAFF
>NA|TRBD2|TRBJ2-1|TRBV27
TGTGCCAGCTGGACGGGGGGGCCCTACAATGAGCAGTTCTTC
CASWTGGPYNEQFF
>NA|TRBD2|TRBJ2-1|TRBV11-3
TGTGCCAGCAGCTTACGGCCCGCGGGGGGGTTGAATGAGCAGTTCTTC
CASSLRPAGGLNEQFF
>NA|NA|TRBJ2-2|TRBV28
TGTGCCAGCACCCCCTTGGGCGGGGATAACACCGGGGAGCTGTTTTTT
CASTPLGGDNTGELFF
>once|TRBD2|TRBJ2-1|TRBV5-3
TGTGCCAGAAGACATGGGACTAGCGGGCCCGAGCAGTTCTTC
CARRHGTSGPEQFF
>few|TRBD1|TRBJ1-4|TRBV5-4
TGTGCCAGCAGCTTCGGGGACAGGGGGCGAGAAAAACTGTTTTTT
CASSFGDRGREKLFF
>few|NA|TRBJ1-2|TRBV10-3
TGTGCCATCACCGAGGGTACCCATGGCTACACCTTC
CAITEGTHGYTF
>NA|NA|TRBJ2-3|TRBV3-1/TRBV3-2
TGTGCCAGCAGCCGTGGCGGGGTAACAGATACGCAGTATTTT
CASSRGGVTDTQYF
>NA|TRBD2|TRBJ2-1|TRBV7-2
TGTGCCAGCAGCTCTTCTGTTAGCGGGAGCTCCTACAATGAGCAGTTCTTC
CASSSSVSGSSYNEQFF
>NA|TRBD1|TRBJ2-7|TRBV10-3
TGTGCCATCAGTGACGATTTTTCGAGGACAGGGTTGAAGCAGTACTTC
CAISDDFSRTGLKQYF
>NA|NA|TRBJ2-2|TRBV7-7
TGTGCCAGCAGCTCCGGGACAACTGCCGGGGAGCTGTTTTTT
CASSSGTTAGELFF
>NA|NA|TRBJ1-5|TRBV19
TGTGCCAGTAGTGGGCAGACAGAGAATCAGCCCCAGCATTTT
CASSGQTENQPQHF
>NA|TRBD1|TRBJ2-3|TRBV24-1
TGTGCCACCAGTGATCTCCAGGGGGGCACAGATACGCAGTATTTT
CATSDLQGGTDTQYF
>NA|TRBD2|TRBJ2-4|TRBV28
TGTGCCAGCAGTCACCAGGGCCTAGCGGGGGATGTATTAGCCAAAAACATTCAGTACTTC
CASSHQGLAGDVLAKNIQYF
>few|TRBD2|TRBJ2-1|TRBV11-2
TGTGCCAGCAGCGACCTAGCGGGGAGCTCCTACAATGAGCAGTTCTTC
CASSDLAGSSYNEQFF
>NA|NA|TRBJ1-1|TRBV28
TGTGCCAGCTTTGCGGTTACTGAAGCTTTCTTT
CASFAVTEAFF
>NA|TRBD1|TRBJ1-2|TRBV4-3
TGCGCCAGCAGCCACCGGGACAGGGCCCCTATTAGCTATGGCTACACCTTC
CASSHRDRAPISYGYTF
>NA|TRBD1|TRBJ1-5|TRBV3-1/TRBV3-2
TGTGCCAGCAGCCCTCGTCCGGGACAGGGGTTTCGAAATCAGCCCCAGCATTTT
CASSPRPGQGFRNQPQHF
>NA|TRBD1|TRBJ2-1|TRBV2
TGTGCCAGCACCGAGGGAGGACAGGGACCTCTCGATGAGCAGTTCTTC
CASTEGGQGPLDEQFF
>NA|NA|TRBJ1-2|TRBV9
TGTGCCAGCAGCGTAGAGGGGGAGGGACATGCCGGCTACACCTTC
CASSVEGEGHAGYTF
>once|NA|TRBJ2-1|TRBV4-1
TGCGCCAGCAGCCAATTGGGGCACAAGGGTATTCAGTACAATGAGCAGTTCTTC
CASSQLGHKGIQYNEQFF
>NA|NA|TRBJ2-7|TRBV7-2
TGTGCCAGCAGCCCCGCCCCCCCGGGACTTGGCTACGAGCAGTACTTC
CASSPAPPGLGYEQYF
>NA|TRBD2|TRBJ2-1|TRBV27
TGTGCCAGCAGTAGCGGGGGGGGATTCAATGAGCAGTTCTTC
CASSSGGGFNEQFF
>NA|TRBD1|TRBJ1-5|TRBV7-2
TGTGCCAGCAGCCCATATTACAGGGGAAATCAGCCCCAGCATTTT
CASSPYYRGNQPQHF
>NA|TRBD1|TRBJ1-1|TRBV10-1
TGCGCCAGCAGTGGCGGGACAGAGAACACTGAAGCTTTCTTT
CASSGGTENTEAFF
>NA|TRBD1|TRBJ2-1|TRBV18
TGTGCCAGCTCACCATTTAGACAGGGGAACAATGAGCAGTTCTTC
CASSPFRQGNNEQFF
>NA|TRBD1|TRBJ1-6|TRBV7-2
TGTGCCAGCAGCCTCGGCTGGGACAGCGCTAATTCACCCCTCCACTTT
CASSLGWDSANSPLHF
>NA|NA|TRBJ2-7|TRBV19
TGTGCCAGTAGTTTTGGCGGATTGACCTACGAGCAGTACTTC
CASSFGGLTYEQYF
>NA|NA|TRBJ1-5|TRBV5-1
TGCGCCAGCAGCCGGGCAGGGGATCAGCCCCAGCATTTT
CASSRAGDQPQHF
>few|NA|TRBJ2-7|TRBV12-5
TGTGCTAGTGGTTTGACCCCCAGTCACGAGCAGTACTTC
CASGLTPSHEQYF
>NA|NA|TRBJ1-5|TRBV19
TGTGCCAGTAGTTGGGCAGAAAATCAGCCCCAGCATTTT
CASSWAENQPQHF
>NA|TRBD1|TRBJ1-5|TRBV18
TGTGCCAGCTCCGCCGGGACAGGATATAGCAATCAGCCCCAGCATTTT
CASSAGTGYSNQPQHF
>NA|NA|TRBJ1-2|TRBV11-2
TGTGCCAGCAGCCCCGAACGGGGGGCGGAAGGCTACACCTTC
CASSPERGAEGYTF
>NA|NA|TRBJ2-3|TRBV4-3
TGCGCCAGCAGCTTTTCTAGCGCAAGCACAGATACGCAGTATTTT
CASSFSSASTDTQYF
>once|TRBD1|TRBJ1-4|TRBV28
TGTGCCAGCAGCCCAGGGACAGGGCAAAATTCCGAAAAACTGTTTTTT
CASSPGTGQNSEKLFF
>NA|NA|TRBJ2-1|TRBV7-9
TGTGCCAGCAGCCACATCCCCCAGGGAGGTGATGAGCAGTTCTTC
CASSHIPQGGDEQFF
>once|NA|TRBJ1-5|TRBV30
TGTGCCTGGAGCCGGGGGTCTTTTGGCAATCAGCCCCAGCATTTT
CAWSRGSFGNQPQHF
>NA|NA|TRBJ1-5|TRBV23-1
TGCGCCAGCAGTCAATCGAGGGGGGGGAATCAGCCCCAGCATTTT
CASSQSRGGNQPQHF